Listed here are 4 T cell receptor beta chains from one sample, sequenced in a study of shared clonotypes between healthy human individuals. Repertoires were generated with immunoSEQ multiplex PCR, while TCRdb's copy carries only in-frame clones and drops some. This sample carries about 2.1 million clones, about 93% of them seen once, and the ten largest clones take under 2%. Naive CD8 cells comprised CD45RO-negative, CCR7-positively selected cells, excluding terminally differentiated effector memory CD45RA+ cells. Sequenced: naive CD8+ T cells from PBMCs. The source of these receptors is a man aged 18 to 29 in good health. Some clones in this sample may be carry-over from other donors' samples.

This chain uses TRBV4-3 with TRBJ2-7, with D possibly matching TRBD2 (5 bases). The germline V and J ends were trimmed by 3 bases and 3 bases, with 15 bases remaining between them. The germline V gene has CDR1 LGHNA and CDR2 YSLEER. CDR3 length: 15 amino acids. CDR3 region: CASSQVLGPRYEQYF. The CDR3 nucleotides are TGCGCCAGCAGCCAGGTACTAGGGCCGCGCTACGAGCAGTACTTC.

The chain couples TRBV6-1 to TRBJ2-7, with D perhaps TRBD2 (6 bases). The CDR3 is made up of 14 amino acids. Germline CDR1 and CDR2: MNHNS and SASEGT. Deletions cut 4 bases from V and 3 bases from J, with 13 bases between. In nucleotides, the CDR3 is TGTGCCAGCAGTGGGAGGGGAGAAGGCTACGAGCAGTACTTC. Residues: CASSGRGEGYEQYF.

The chain has TRBV4-3 and TRBJ1-4, with D unclear. The germline V gene encodes CDR1 LGHNA and CDR2 YSLEER. This CDR3 is built from 12 residues. V was shortened by 4 bases and J by 8 bases, with 8 bases between the two germline ends. CDR3 residues: CASSLRGEKLFF. The CDR3 bases are TGCGCCAGCAGCCTCCGAGGGGAAAAACTGTTTTTT.

The chain uses TRBV16 and TRBJ2-1; 9 nucleotides align to TRBD2. CDR3 size: 17 residues. V lost 2 bases, J lost 5 bases, and 10 bases stayed unmatched. Germline V gene lookup returns CDR1 KGHSY and CDR2 FQNENV. CDR3 sequence (DNA): TGTGCCAGCAGCCAAGGACTCGAGACTAGCGGCCACAATGAGCAGTTCTTC. The encoded protein is CASSQGLETSGHNEQFF. The full variable domain, rest sourced from reference TRBV16 and TRBJ2-1, is GEEVAQTPKHLVRGEGQKAKLYCAPIKGHSYVFWYQQVLKNEFKFLISFQNENVFDETGMPKERFSAKCLPNSPCSLEIQATKLEDSAVYFCASSQGLETSGHNEQFFGPGTRLTVL.